The next 6 T cell receptor beta chains were all read from a single sample in a study of T cell repertoires in cytomegalovirus infection (dated by TCRdb to between 2017 and 2020). Their antigen targets remain unknown. Instrument on record: Illumina HiSeq 1500. The public reads were quality trimmed at Q25 with fastp and then assembled into clones with MiXCR by TCRdb, keeping productive beta chains. Merged by CDR3 protein, the rows form single entries marked with the most common genes and DNA. The sample contains about 920,000 distinct CDR3 sequences, around 31% of them found a single time. The ten largest clones add up to more than 13% of the sample. In light of the paper, this sample's treatment or condition label describes: in vitro stimulation with specific CMV peptide epitopes to enrich CMV-specific T cells. Sequences were derived from cultured CD8+ T cells from PBMCs, sampled from culture after CMV antigen stimulation. The receptors derive from a human donor in good health (CMV status not recorded). Some clones in this sample may be carry-over from other donors' samples.

The V call is TRBV24-1, the J call TRBJ1-1; possible D gene TRBD1, 5 bases. Germline V lookup: CDR1 KGHDR, CDR2 SFDVKD. The CDR3 contains 13 residues. The V end was cut by 3 bases, the J end by 3 bases, with 7 bases between. The CDR3 protein is CATSDRGHTEAFF. The CDR3 coding sequence is TGTGCCACCAGTGATAGGGGACACACTGAAGCTTTCTTT.

Comments on this clonotype: Because the CDR3 is missing its conserved closing phenylalanine or tryptophan, this is likely a read error. The genes are TRBV9 and TRBJ2-1; 7 bases match TRBD2. Per germline, CDR1 SGDLS and CDR2 YYNGEE. This CDR3 spans 16 amino acids. V dropped 8 bases and J dropped 5; count of bases not matched to a gene: 16. In nucleotides, the CDR3 is TGTGCCAGTAACGGAGTAGGGAGGGGCAGTAACAATGAGCAGTTCCTC. It yields the protein CASNGVGRGSNNEQFL.

The chain joins TRBV12-3 or TRBV12-4 to TRBJ1-4, with TRBD1 as a possible D gene (5 bases). The CDR3 runs to 13 residues. Trimming removed 6 bases from V and 10 bases from J, with 15 bases in between. The CDR3, as DNA: TGTGCCAGCAGCCCTGGGGCAGGGCTAAAACTGTTTTTT. Translating it yields CASSPGAGLKLFF.

The sample holds a few counts of this clonotype. The chain recombines TRBV4-3 with TRBJ1-6, with D tentatively TRBD1 (5 bases). The ends were cut back, 0 bases at V and 9 bases at J, with 12 bases in the middle. This CDR3 region has 15 residues. The germline gives CDR1 LGHNA, CDR2 YSLEER. The DNA for the CDR3 is TGCGCCAGCAGCCAAGAAGCAGGGATTCGTTCACCCCTCCACTTT. This codes for CASSQEAGIRSPLHF.

The V gene is TRBV5-1, the J gene TRBJ2-1; the D gene is possibly TRBD2 (5 bases). The CDR3 contains 16 residues. Germline V gene data show CDR1 as SGHRS and CDR2 as YFSETQ. Deletions cut 10 bases from V and 5 bases from J, with 25 bases between. The CDR3 reads CASYNAFPGLDNEQFF. The CDR3 region has the DNA TGCGCCTCCTATAACGCCTTCCCTGGACTGGACAATGAGCAGTTCTTC.

Of note for this clonotype: A much larger clone differs by one base, so this may be a read error. This rearrangement joins TRBV7-6 to TRBJ2-5, with 11 bases aligning to TRBD2. The CDR3 has 17 amino acids. Per the germline V gene, CDR1 is SGHVS and CDR2 is FNYEAQ. The chain's CDR3 is CASSLPGLAVPQETQYF. The CDR3 region has the DNA TGTGCTAGCAGCCTCCCGGGACTAGCGGTTCCCCAAGAGACCCAGTACTTC.